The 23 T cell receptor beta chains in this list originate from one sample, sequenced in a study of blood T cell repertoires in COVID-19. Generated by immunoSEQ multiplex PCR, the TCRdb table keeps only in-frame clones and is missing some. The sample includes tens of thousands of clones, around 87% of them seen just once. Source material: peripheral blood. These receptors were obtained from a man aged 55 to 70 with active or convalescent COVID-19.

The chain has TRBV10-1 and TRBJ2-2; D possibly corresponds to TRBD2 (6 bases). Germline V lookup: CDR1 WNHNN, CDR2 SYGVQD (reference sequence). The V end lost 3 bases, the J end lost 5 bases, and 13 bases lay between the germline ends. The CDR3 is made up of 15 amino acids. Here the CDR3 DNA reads TGCGCCAGCAGTGAAGGGCAGGCGGGGACCGGGGAGCTGTTTTTT. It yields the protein CASSEGQAGTGELFF.

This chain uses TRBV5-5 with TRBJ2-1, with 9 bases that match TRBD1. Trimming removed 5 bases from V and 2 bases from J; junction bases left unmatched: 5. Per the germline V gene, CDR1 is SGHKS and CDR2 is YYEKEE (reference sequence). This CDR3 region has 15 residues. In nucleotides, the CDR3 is TGTGCCAGCAGTTTTACAGGGGGCGCCTACAATGAGCAGTTCTTC. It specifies CASSFTGGAYNEQFF.

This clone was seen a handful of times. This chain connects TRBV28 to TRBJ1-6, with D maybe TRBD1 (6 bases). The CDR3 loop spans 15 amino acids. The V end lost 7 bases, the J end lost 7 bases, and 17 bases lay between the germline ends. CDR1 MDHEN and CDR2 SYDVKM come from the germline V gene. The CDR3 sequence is CASIRGGAKNSPLHF. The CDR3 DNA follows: TGTGCCAGCATCCGGGGGGGGGCTAAAAATTCACCCCTCCACTTT.

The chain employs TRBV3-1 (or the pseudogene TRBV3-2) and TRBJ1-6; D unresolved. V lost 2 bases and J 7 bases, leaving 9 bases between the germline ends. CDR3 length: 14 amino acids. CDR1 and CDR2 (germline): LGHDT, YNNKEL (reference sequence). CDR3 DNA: TGTGCCAGCAGCCAAAATTCGAGAAATTCACCCCTCCACTTT. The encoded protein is CASSQNSRNSPLHF.

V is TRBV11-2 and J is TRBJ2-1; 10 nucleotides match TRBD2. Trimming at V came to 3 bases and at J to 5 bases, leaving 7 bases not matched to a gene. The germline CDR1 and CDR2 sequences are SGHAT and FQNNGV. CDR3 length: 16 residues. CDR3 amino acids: CASSFLGLAVDNEQFF. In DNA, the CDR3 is TGTGCCAGCAGCTTTTTAGGACTAGCGGTCGACAATGAGCAGTTCTTC.

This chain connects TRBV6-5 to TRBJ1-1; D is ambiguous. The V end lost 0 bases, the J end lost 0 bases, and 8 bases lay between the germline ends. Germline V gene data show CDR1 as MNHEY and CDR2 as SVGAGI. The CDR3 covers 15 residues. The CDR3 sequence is CASSYSGGLNTEAFF. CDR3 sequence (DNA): TGTGCCAGCAGTTACTCAGGCGGCTTGAACACTGAAGCTTTCTTT.

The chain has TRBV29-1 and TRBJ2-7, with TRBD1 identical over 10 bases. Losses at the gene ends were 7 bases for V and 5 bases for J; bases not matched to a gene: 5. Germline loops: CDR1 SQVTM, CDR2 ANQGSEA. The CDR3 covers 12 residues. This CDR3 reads CSAGTGANEQYF. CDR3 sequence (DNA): TGCAGCGCCGGGACAGGGGCCAACGAGCAGTACTTC.

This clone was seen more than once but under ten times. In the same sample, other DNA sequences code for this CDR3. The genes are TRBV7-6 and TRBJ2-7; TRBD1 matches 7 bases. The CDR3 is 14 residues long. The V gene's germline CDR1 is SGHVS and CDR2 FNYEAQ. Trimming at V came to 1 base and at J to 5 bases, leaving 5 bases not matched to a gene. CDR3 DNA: TGTGCCAGCAGCTTAGGACAGGGAATCGACGAGCAGTACTTC. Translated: CASSLGQGIDEQYF.

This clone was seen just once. CDR3 region: CASSSGRNTGELFF. Here the CDR3 DNA reads TGTGCCAGCAGCTCGGGGAGGAACACCGGGGAGCTGTTTTTT. The V call is TRBV3-1 (or the pseudogene TRBV3-2), the J call TRBJ2-2, with D possibly TRBD2 on 5 matching bases. V was clipped by 5 bases and J by 1 base, with 8 bases between them. Germline V gene lookup returns CDR1 LGHDT and CDR2 YNNKEL (reference sequence). CDR3 size: 14 residues.

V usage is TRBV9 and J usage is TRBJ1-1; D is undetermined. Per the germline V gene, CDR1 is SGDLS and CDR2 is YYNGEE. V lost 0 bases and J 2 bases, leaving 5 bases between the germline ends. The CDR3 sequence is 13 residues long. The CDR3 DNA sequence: TGTGCCAGCAGCGTAGACTTAAACACTGAAGCTTTCTTT. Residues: CASSVDLNTEAFF.

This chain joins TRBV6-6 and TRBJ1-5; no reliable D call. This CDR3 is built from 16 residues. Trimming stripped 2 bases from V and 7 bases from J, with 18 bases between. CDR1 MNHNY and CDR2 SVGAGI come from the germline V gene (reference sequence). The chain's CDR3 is CASSYSAAGYQQPQHF. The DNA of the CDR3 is TGTGCCAGCAGTTACAGCGCGGCCGGGTATCAACAGCCCCAGCATTTT.

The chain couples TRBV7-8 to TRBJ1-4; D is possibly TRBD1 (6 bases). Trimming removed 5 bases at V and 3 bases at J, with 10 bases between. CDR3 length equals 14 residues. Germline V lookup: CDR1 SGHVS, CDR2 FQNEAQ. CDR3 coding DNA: TGTGCCAGCAGCCTGGGGACATCTAATGAAAAACTGTTTTTT. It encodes CASSLGTSNEKLFF.

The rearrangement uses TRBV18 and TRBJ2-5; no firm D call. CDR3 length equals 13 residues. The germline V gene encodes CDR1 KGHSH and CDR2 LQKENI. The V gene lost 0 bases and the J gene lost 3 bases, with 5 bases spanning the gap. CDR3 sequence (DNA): TGTGCCAGCTCACCACCGAGTGAAGAGACCCAGTACTTC. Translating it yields CASSPPSEETQYF.

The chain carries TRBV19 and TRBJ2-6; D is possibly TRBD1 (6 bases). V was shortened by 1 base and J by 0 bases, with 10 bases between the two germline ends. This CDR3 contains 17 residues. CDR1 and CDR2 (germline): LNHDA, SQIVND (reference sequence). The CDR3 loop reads CASSIAGVSSGANVLTF. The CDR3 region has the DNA TGTGCCAGTAGTATAGCAGGGGTTAGCTCTGGGGCCAACGTCCTGACTTTC.

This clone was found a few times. CDR3 region: CASSYTTSRNNEQFF. The CDR3 nucleotides are TGTGCCAGCAGCTACACGACTAGCAGAAACAATGAGCAGTTCTTC. This chain links TRBV3-1 (or the pseudogene TRBV3-2) with TRBJ2-1, with 7 nucleotides matching TRBD2. CDR1 and CDR2 from the germline V gene are LGHDT and YNNKEL (reference sequence). The CDR3 consists of 15 residues. Trimming took 5 bases from V and 5 from J; bases not matched to a gene: 9.

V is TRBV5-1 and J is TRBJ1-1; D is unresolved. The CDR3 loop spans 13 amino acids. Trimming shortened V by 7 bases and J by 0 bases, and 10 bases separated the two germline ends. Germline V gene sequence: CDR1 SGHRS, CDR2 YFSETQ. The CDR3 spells CASASGMNTEAFF. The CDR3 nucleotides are TGCGCCAGCGCCAGCGGTATGAACACTGAAGCTTTCTTT.

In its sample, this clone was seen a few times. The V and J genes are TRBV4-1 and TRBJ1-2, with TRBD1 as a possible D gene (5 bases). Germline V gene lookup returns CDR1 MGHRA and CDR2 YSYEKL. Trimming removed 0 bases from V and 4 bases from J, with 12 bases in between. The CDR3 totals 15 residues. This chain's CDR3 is CASSQDPTVPYGYTF. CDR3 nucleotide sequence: TGCGCCAGCAGCCAAGATCCGACAGTGCCCTATGGCTACACCTTC.

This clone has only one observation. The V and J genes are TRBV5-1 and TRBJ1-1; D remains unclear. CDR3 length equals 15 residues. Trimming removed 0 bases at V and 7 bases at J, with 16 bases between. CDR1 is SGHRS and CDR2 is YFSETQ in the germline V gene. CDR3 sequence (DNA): TGCGCCAGCAGCTTGGGCGGCAAGGTGAGGAGTGAAGCTTTCTTT. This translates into CASSLGGKVRSEAFF.

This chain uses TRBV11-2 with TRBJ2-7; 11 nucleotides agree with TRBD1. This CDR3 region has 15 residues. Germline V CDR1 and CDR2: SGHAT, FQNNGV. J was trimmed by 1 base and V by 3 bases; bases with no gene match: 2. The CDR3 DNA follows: TGTGCCAGCAGCTTCCGGGACAGGGGGTCCTACGAGCAGTACTTC. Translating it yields CASSFRDRGSYEQYF.

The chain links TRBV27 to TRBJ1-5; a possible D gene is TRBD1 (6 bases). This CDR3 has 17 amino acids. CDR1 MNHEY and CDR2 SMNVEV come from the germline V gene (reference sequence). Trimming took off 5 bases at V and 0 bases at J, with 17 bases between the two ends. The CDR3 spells CASSARLGGDSNQPQHF. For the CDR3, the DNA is TGTGCCAGCAGTGCCCGCCTAGGGGGAGATAGCAATCAGCCCCAGCATTTT.

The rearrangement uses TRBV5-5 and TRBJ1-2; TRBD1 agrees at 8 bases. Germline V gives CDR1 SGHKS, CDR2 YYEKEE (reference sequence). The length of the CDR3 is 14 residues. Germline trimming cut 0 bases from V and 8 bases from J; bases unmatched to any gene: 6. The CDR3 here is CASSLGQGSRGYTF. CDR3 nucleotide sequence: TGTGCCAGCAGCTTGGGACAGGGGTCTAGGGGCTACACCTTC.

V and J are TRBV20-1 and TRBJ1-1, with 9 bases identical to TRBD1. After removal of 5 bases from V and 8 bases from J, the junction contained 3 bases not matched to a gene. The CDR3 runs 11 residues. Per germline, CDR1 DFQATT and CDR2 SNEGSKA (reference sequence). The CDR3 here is CSAPTGGEAFF. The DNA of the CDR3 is TGCAGTGCTCCGACAGGGGGGGAAGCTTTCTTT.

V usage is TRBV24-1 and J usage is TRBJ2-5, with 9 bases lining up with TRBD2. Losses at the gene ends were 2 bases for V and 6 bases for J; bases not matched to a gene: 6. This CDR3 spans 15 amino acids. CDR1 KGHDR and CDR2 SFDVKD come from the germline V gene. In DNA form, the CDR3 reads TGTGCCACCAGTGATTATGGCGGGGGGGCGCAGACCCAGTACTTC. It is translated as CATSDYGGGAQTQYF.